This entry lists 12 T cell receptor beta chains sequenced from one sample in a study of cytotoxic CD8 clonotypes in ibrutinib-treated CLL. Method: immunoSEQ multiplex PCR; TCRdb's copy keeps in-frame clones and lacks some. The data contain about 200,000 clones, about four fifths of them singletons. Sequencing used PBMCs, obtained after 12 months of ibrutinib treatment. The receptors come from a human donor with chronic lymphocytic leukemia.

The chain joins TRBV30 to TRBJ2-7; 8 positions agree with TRBD1. The CDR3 is made up of 13 amino acids. Trimming removed 5 bases from V and 5 bases from J; junction bases left unmatched: 8. Germline V CDR1 and CDR2: GTSNPN, SVGIG (reference sequence). As DNA, the CDR3 is TGTGCCTGGGGACAGGGAATGAGAAACGAGCAGTACTTC. This gives the protein CAWGQGMRNEQYF.

This chain links TRBV11-2 with TRBJ1-3; D gene ambiguous. The germline CDR1 and CDR2 sequences are SGHAT and FQNNGV. CDR3 length equals 15 residues. The V gene lost 5 bases and the J gene lost 4 bases, with 15 bases spanning the gap. In DNA, the CDR3 is TGTGCCAGCAGCCTCGGGTATACGGGGGGAAACACCATATATTTT. Protein sequence: CASSLGYTGGNTIYF.

This clone was detected only once. CDR3 nucleotides: TGTGCCAGCAGTCCTGAGCGGGAGTCAAGAAATGAGCAGTTCTTC. It translates to CASSPERESRNEQFF. The chain recombines TRBV27 with TRBJ2-1; TRBD2 agrees at 8 bases. Losses at the gene ends were 5 bases for V and 7 bases for J; bases not matched to a gene: 10. The CDR3 covers 15 residues. Germline CDR1 reads MNHEY; CDR2 reads SMNVEV (reference sequence).

This rearrangement joins TRBV4-2 to TRBJ2-5; D is perhaps TRBD1 or TRBD2 (5 bases each). Germline CDR1 reads LGHNA; CDR2 reads YNFKEQ. CDR3 length equals 15 residues. Trimming shortened V by 6 bases and J by 2 bases, and 16 bases separated the two germline ends. The DNA of the CDR3 is TGTGCCAGCAGGAGGCAGACGGGGCTACAAGAGACCCAGTACTTC. This encodes CASRRQTGLQETQYF.

The chain combines TRBV5-1 with TRBJ2-5, with a weak D call TRBD2 (7 bases). Trimming removed 4 bases at V and 2 bases at J, with 18 bases between. The CDR3 runs 16 residues. Germline V lookup: CDR1 SGHRS, CDR2 YFSETQ. The CDR3: CASSPRDTGGQETQYF. The CDR3 DNA sequence: TGCGCCAGCAGCCCGCGGGACACCGGGGGGCAAGAGACCCAGTACTTC.

This clone came up a few times. CDR3 region: CASSPRLAGGGDTQYF. CDR3 nucleotide sequence: TGTGCCAGCAGCCCGCGGCTAGCGGGGGGCGGAGATACGCAGTATTTT. The chain links TRBV7-6 to TRBJ2-3; TRBD2 matches at 11 bases. The ends lost 5 bases at V and 5 bases at J; junction bases unmatched: 9. This CDR3 spans 16 amino acids. CDR1 is SGHVS and CDR2 is FNYEAQ in the germline V gene.

This chain links TRBV11-2 with TRBJ2-5; D may be TRBD1 (6 bases). This CDR3 comprises 14 residues. CDR1 is SGHAT and CDR2 is FQNNGV in the germline V gene. Trimming cost V 5 bases and J 3 bases, with 13 bases left between them. The DNA of the CDR3 is TGTGCCAGCAGCCCTCAAACAGGGAAAGAGACCCAGTACTTC. Translated: CASSPQTGKETQYF.

The chain is built from TRBV28 and TRBJ1-5; D possibly corresponds to TRBD1 (5 bases). The CDR3 extends over 14 amino acids. V was trimmed by 3 bases and J by 3 bases, leaving 9 bases between them. Germline V gives CDR1 MDHEN, CDR2 SYDVKM. This chain's CDR3 is CASSLRGYNQPQHF. In DNA, the CDR3 is TGTGCCAGCAGTTTGAGGGGTTACAATCAGCCCCAGCATTTT.

This chain joins TRBV5-5 and TRBJ2-7, with D tentatively TRBD1 (5 bases). In germline, CDR1 is SGHKS, CDR2 YYEKEE (reference sequence). V was cut by 2 bases and J by 4 bases, with 13 bases left in between. The CDR3 sequence is 14 residues long. This chain's CDR3 is CASSFQGPKYEQYF. CDR3 nucleotide sequence: TGTGCCAGCAGCTTTCAGGGCCCTAAGTACGAGCAGTACTTC.

The V gene is TRBV6-1, the J gene TRBJ2-1; unclear D gene. The CDR3 has 16 residues. Trimming left V 3 bases short and J 0 bases short, with 12 bases between. The germline V gene encodes CDR1 MNHNS and CDR2 SASEGT. The CDR3 region is CASSDQPVPSYNEQFF. CDR3 bases: TGTGCCAGCAGTGATCAACCCGTTCCCTCCTACAATGAGCAGTTCTTC.

V gene TRBV19 combines with J gene TRBJ2-5; possibly TRBD1 for D (6 bases). There are 14 residues in the CDR3. Per germline, CDR1 LNHDA and CDR2 SQIVND (reference sequence). V was shortened by 5 bases and J by 2 bases, with 12 bases between the two germline ends. The CDR3 DNA reads TGTGCCAGTAGTGTTGGGACATCGCAAGAGACCCAGTACTTC. This translates into CASSVGTSQETQYF.

This clone is a singleton in its sample. The V gene is TRBV5-1, the J gene TRBJ2-7; 12 bases agree with TRBD1. The CDR3 consists of 15 residues. Germline CDR1 reads SGHRS; CDR2 reads YFSETQ. V lost 3 bases and J lost 2; bases outside the gene matches: 3. This chain's CDR3 is CASSWGQGAPYEQYF. Written as DNA, the CDR3 is TGCGCCAGCAGCTGGGGACAGGGGGCACCCTACGAGCAGTACTTC.